What follows describes a single T cell receptor (beta chain). The record originates from a study of T cells in localized non-small cell lung cancer. The CDR3 has 15 residues. V gave up 4 bases and J gave up 1 base, with 10 bases separating them. Germline values: CDR1 LNHDA, CDR2 SQIVND (reference sequence). The data were produced by immunoSEQ multiplex PCR, yet TCRdb's version contains in-frame clones alone and is incomplete. The profile shows some 90,000 clones, around 90% of them singletons. The rearrangement joins TRBV19 to TRBJ2-2; no clear D. The sequencing here drew on peripheral blood, taken before any cancer treatment. This TCR came from a man between 40 and 69 years old with stage I squamous cell lung carcinoma. This CDR3 is CASSKSLKNTGELFF. DNA for the CDR3: TGTGCCAGTAGTAAGAGCCTCAAGAACACCGGGGAGCTGTTTTTT.